This T cell receptor (beta chain) stems from a study of cytomegalovirus exposure and HLA in healthy donors. Study-wide findings and caveats: Specific recognition of CMV antigens was confirmed in vitro for a few chains (all CMV-associated).

TCRdb's copy holds only in-frame clones and misses some; the assay was immunoSEQ multiplex PCR. In the table there are 100,000 to 150,000 clones, roughly 89% of which are singletons. V was trimmed by 0 bases and J by 0 bases, leaving 8 bases between them. Looked up from germline, CDR1 is SGHNT and CDR2 is YYREEE (reference sequence). This CDR3 contains 15 residues. Turning to this clone: Its antigen is as yet unknown.

The clonotype originates from a woman between 18 and 30 years old in good health and CMV-seronegative. The V gene is TRBV5-4, the J gene TRBJ2-3; possibly TRBD2 for D (5 bases). Sequenced sample: PBMCs. The CDR3 here is CASSLGSGSTDTQYF. In DNA, the CDR3 is TGTGCCAGCAGCTTGGGGAGCGGAAGCACAGATACGCAGTATTTT.